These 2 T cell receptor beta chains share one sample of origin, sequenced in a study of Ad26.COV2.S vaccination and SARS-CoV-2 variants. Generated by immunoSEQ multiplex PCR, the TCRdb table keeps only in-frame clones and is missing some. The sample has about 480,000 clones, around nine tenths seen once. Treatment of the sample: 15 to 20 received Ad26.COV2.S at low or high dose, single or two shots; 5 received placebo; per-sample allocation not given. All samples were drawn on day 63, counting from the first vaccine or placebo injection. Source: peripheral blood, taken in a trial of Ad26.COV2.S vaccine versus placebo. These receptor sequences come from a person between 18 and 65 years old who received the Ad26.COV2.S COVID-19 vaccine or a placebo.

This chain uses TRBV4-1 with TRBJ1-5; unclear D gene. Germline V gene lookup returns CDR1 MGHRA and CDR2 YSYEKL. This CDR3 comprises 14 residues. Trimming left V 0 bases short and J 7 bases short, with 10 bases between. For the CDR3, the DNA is TGCGCCAGCAGCCAAGAGTCGGGGAGGCAGCCCCAGCATTTT. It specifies CASSQESGRQPQHF.

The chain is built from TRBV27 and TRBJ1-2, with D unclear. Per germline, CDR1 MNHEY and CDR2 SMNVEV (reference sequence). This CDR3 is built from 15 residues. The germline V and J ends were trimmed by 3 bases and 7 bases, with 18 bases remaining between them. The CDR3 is CASSFSSPQTGGYTF. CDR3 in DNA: TGTGCCAGCAGTTTCTCATCCCCTCAAACCGGTGGCTACACCTTC.